This TCR beta chain was captured in a study of graft-versus-host responses after intestinal transplantation. The repertoire was sequenced with immunoSEQ multiplex PCR; TCRdb's copy has only in-frame clones and lacks some. Of over 100,000 clones in the sample, about 88% were seen once. On this clone itself: Its antigen is still unknown.

Germline V gene lookup returns CDR1 MNHEY and CDR2 SVGAGI. V was shortened by 8 bases and J by 6 bases, with 14 bases between the two germline ends. The CDR3 covers 13 residues. V gene TRBV6-5 combines with J gene TRBJ1-5; D is ambiguous. Source: unstimulated CD4+ T cells sorted from spleen or lymph node cells, taken before intestinal transplant. This clonotype originated in a human donor who received an intestinal transplant. CDR3 residues: CASPDSWFQPQHF. The CDR3 region has the DNA TGTGCCAGCCCTGATAGTTGGTTTCAGCCCCAGCATTTT.